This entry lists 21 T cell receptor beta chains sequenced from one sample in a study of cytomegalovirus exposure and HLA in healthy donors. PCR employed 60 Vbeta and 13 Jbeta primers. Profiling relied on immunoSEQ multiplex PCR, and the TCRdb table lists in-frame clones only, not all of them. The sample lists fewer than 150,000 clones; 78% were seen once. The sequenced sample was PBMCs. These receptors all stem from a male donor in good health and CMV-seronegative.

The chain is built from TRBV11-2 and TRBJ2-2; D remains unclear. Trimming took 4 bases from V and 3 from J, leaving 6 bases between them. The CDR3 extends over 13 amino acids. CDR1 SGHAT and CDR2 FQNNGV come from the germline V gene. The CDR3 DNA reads TGTGCCAGCAGCTATAGTTACACCGGGGAGCTGTTTTTT. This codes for CASSYSYTGELFF.

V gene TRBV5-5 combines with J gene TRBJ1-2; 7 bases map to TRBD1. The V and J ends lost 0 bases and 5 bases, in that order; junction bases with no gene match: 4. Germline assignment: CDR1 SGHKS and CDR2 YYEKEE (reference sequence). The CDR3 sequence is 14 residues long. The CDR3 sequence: CASSLGGTVYGYTF. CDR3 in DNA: TGTGCCAGCAGCTTGGGTGGGACAGTGTATGGCTACACCTTC.

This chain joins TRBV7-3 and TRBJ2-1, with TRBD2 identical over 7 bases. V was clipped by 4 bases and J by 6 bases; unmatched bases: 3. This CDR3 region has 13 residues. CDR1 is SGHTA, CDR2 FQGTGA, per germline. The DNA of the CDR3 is TGTGCCAGCAGCTCCCAGCGGGGCAATGAGCAGTTCTTC. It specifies CASSSQRGNEQFF.

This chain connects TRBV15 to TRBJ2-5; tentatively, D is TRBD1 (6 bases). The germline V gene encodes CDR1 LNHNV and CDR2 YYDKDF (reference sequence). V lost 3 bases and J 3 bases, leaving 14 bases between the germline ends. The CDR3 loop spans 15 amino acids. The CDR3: CATSRTQGFEETQYF. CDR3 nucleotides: TGTGCCACCAGCAGGACGCAGGGGTTTGAAGAGACCCAGTACTTC.

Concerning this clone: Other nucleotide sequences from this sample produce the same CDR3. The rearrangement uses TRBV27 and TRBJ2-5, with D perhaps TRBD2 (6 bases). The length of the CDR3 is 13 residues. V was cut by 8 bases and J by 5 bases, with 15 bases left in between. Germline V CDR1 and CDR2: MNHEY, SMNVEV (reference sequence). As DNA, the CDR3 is TGTGCCAGCGGGTCGGGCGGAGGGGAGACCCAGTACTTC. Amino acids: CASGSGGGETQYF.

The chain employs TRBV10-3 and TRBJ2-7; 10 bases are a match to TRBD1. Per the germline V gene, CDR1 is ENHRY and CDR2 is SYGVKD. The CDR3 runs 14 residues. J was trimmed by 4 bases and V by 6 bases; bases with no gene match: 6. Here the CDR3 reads CAIRPGQGPYEQYF. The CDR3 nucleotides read TGTGCCATCAGGCCGGGACAGGGGCCGTACGAGCAGTACTTC.

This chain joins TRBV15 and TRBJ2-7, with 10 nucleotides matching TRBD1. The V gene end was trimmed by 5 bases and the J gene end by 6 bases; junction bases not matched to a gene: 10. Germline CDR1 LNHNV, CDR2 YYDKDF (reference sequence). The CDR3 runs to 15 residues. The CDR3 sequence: CATSPRDRGIREQYF. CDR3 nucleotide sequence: TGTGCCACCAGCCCCCGGGACAGGGGAATCCGCGAGCAGTACTTC.

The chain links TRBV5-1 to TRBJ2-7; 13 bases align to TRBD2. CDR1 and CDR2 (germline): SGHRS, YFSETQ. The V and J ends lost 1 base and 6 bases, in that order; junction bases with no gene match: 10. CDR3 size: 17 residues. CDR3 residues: CASSLMVGGTSGTEQYF. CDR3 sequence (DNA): TGCGCCAGCAGCTTGATGGTCGGTGGGACTAGCGGGACCGAGCAGTACTTC.

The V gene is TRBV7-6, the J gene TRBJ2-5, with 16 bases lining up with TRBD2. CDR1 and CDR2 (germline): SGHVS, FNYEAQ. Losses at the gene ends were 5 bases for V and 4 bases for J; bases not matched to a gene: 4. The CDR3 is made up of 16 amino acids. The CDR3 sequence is CASSPGTSGGAETQYF. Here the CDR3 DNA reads TGTGCCAGCAGCCCGGGGACTAGCGGGGGGGCAGAGACCCAGTACTTC.

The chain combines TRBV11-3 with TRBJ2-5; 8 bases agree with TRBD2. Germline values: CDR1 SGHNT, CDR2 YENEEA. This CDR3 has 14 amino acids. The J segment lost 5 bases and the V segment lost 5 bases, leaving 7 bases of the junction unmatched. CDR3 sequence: CASSPTAGGETQYF. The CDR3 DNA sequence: TGTGCCAGCAGCCCTACCGCGGGGGGTGAGACCCAGTACTTC.

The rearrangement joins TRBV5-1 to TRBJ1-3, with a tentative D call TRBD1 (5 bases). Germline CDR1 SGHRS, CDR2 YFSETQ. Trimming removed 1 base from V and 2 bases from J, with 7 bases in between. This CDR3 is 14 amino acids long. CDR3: CASSLTGTGNTIYF. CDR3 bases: TGCGCCAGCAGCTTGACAGGAACTGGAAACACCATATATTTT.

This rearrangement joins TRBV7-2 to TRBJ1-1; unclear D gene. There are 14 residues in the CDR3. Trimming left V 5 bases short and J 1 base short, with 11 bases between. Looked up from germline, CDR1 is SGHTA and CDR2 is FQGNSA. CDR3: CASSPSRENTEAFF. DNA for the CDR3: TGTGCCAGCAGCCCCTCGCGGGAGAACACTGAAGCTTTCTTT. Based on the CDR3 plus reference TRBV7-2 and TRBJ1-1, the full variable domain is GAGVSQSPSNKVTEKGKDVELRCDPISGHTALYWYRQSLGQGLEFLIYFQGNSAPDKSGLPSDRFSAERTGGSVSTLTIQRTQQEDSAVYLCASSPSRENTEAFFGQGTRLTVV.

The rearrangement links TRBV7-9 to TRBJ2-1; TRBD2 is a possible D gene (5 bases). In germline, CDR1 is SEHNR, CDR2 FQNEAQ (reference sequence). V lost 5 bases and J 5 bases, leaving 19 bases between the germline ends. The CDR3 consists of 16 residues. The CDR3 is CASSPRASRTHNEQFF. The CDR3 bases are TGTGCCAGCAGCCCCCGGGCTAGCCGCACCCACAATGAGCAGTTCTTC.

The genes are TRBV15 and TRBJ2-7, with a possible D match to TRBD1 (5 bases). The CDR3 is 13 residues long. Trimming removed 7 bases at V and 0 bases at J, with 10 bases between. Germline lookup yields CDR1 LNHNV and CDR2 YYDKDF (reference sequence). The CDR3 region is CATTQGHSYEQYF. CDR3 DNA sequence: TGTGCCACCACTCAAGGACACTCCTACGAGCAGTACTTC.

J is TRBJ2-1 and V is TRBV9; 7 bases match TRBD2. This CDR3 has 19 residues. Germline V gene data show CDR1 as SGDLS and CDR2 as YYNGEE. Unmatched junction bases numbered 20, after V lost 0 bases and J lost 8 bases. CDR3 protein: CASSVDLGGRGRVGDEQFF. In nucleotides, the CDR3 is TGTGCCAGCAGCGTAGACCTCGGGGGGAGAGGCAGGGTGGGCGATGAGCAGTTCTTC.

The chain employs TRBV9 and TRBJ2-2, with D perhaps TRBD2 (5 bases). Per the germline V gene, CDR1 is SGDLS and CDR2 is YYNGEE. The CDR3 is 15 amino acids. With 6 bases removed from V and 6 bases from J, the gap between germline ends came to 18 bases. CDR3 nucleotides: TGTGCCAGCACCCGACAACAGAGGGCCGCCGGGGAGCTGTTTTTT. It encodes CASTRQQRAAGELFF.

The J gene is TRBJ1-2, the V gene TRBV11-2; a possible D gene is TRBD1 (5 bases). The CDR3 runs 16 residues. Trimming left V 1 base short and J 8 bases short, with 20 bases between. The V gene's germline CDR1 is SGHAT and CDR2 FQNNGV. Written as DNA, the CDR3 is TGTGCCAGCAGCTTAGGCTCAGGGATGGGTTCGGCCGGCTACACCTTC. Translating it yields CASSLGSGMGSAGYTF.

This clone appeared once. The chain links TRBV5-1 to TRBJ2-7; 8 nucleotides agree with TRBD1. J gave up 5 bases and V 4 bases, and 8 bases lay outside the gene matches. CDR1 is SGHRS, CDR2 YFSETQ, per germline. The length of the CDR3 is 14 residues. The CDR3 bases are TGCGCCAGCAGCACAGGACAGGGTGGCGACGAGCAGTACTTC. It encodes CASSTGQGGDEQYF.

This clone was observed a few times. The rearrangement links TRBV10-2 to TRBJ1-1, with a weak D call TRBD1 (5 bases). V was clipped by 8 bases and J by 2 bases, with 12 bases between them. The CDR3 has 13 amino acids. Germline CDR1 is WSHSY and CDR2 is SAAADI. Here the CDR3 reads CASSSGGNTEAFF. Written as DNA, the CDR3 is TGCGCCAGCTCAAGCGGGGGAAACACTGAAGCTTTCTTT.

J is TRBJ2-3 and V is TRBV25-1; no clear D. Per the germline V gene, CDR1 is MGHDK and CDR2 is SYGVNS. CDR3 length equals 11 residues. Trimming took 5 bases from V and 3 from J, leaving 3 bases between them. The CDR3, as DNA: TGTGCCAGCAGTCTGACAGATACGCAGTATTTT. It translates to CASSLTDTQYF.

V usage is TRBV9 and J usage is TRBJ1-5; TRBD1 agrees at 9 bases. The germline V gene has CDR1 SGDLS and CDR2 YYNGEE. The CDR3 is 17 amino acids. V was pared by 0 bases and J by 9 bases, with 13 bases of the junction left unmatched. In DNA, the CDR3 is TGTGCCAGCAGCGTAGACGCGGAGACAGGGGGACTAACGCCCCAGCATTTT. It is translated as CASSVDAETGGLTPQHF.